This T cell receptor (beta chain) originates from a study of shared T cell receptors in the human thymus (dated by TCRdb to the early 2020s). About the investigation overall: The study examined how self-reactive, shared T-cell receptor alpha chains are generated in the human thymus.

In the case of this clone: It has no known antigen specificity. No much larger clone exists at a distance of one base, and base qualities are not known.

Reading the germline V gene (reference sequence) gives CDR1 SGHNT and CDR2 YYREEE. Trimming costs V 2 bases and J 2 bases, and their ends lie 7 bases apart. Reading from cysteine to phenylalanine, the CDR3 counts 13 amino acids. Left in the record is the CDR3 DNA by itself, 39 bases read in frame from the first base. Library construction relied on the immunoSEQ multiplex PCR assay. TCRdb retrieved this table from immuneACCESS and kept in-frame rearrangements only. Not all clones are present; in checked studies, unresolved V genes account for under half, and no reason is known for the remainder. The sample table shows hundreds of thousands of clones, and more than 75% are seen once. In total, the top ten clones hold roughly 0.0087% of the sample. The data also belong to a second study, concerning human thymus T cells. The second study reports: In Finland, the donors were immunologically healthy infants who were having open corrective cardiac surgery for congenital heart defects. Thymus tissue was collected as surgical resects that were removed during corrective cardiac surgery. Biased V and J gene segment usage appeared to be present in both thymic and peripheral blood repertoires. The related research found that thymic TCR repertoires overlapped highly between unrelated individuals. The study described the TCR alpha and beta repertoires in roughly 8 infant thymus samples and a few matching peripheral blood samples. Donor ages ranging from about 6 to 250 days were recorded, and about six male and a couple of female infants were included in the cohort. After being mechanically released from the tissue, thymocytes were kept at -70 degrees C in pellets of roughly 10-33 million cells. A QIAsymphony instrument was used to extract genomic DNA from the frozen cell pellets. Using the immunoSEQ multiplex PCR assay, the TCRB and TCRAD loci were amplified from a standardized quantity of quality-controlled genomic DNA. The V(D)J region was spanned by amplicons of a length sufficient to cover the CDR3 and to identify V and J genes. The commercial immunoSEQ service was used to sequence amplicons on an Illumina platform. Corrections for primer bias and sequencing errors followed previously described methods, while TCRAD and TCRB definitions were based on the IMGT database. The repertoires were analysed using immunoSEQ Analyzer 3.0 and VDJTools for basic statistics, V/J segment usage, diversity estimates, rarefaction and pairwise overlap. To estimate diversity, the Chao1, ChaoE, Efron-Thisted, Shannon and inverse Simpson indices were applied, and diversity was also estimated on datasets down-sampled to the smallest sample. Repertoire overlap was determined by strict matching of CDR3 nucleotide sequence, V gene and J gene, and Jaccard-based multidimensional scaling clustering was applied. On average, approximately 800,000 unique TCRB clonotypes were obtained from thymus samples, compared with approximately 80,000 from blood samples.

The V gene is TRBV5-4 and the J gene is TRBJ1-2; the D gene cannot be named for sure. Sequenced: thymocytes. The sequence came from a boy younger than two with a congenital heart defect. Donor details come from another sample of the same person, matched by shared clones. The CDR3 is CASSLTENYGYTF. The DNA sequence is TGTGCCAGCAGCTTAACAGAAAACTATGGCTACACCTTC.